This T cell receptor (beta chain) was sequenced during a study of blood T cell repertoires in COVID-19. The CDR3 is 13 amino acids. V was shortened by 7 bases and J by 5 bases, with 15 bases between the two germline ends. Germline loops: CDR1 GTSNPN, CDR2 SVGIG (reference sequence). Generated by immunoSEQ multiplex PCR, the TCRdb table keeps only in-frame clones and is missing some. The sample holds fewer than 250,000 clones; roughly 82% are singletons and the top ten take 4.7%. The chain uses TRBV30 and TRBJ1-5; D uncertain. Sequencing was carried out using peripheral blood. The TCR sequence derives from a woman between 65 and 79 years old with acute or convalescent COVID-19. The CDR3 loop is CAFGRRVDQPQHF. CDR3 nucleotide sequence: TGTGCCTTTGGACGGCGGGTCGATCAGCCCCAGCATTTT.